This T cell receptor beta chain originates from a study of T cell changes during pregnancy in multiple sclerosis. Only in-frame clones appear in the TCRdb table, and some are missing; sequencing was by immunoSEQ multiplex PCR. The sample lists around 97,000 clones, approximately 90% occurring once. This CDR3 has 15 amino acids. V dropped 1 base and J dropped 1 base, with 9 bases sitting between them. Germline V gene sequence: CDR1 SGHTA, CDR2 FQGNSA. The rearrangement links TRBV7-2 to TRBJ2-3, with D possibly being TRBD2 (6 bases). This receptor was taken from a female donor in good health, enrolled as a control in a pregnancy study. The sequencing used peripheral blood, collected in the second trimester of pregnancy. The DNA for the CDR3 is TGTGCCAGCAGCTTAGTCGCTAGCGGCACAGATACGCAGTATTTT. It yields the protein CASSLVASGTDTQYF.